This T cell receptor (beta chain) came from a study of CD8 T cells in Susac syndrome. Findings of the study overall: Only a relatively small number of individuals were included in the TCR sequencing and HLA analysis.

The RNA input was 0.5 to 1 ug, and it was reverse transcribed with random hexamers. With immunoSEQ multiplex PCR, TCR beta CDR3 was amplified across 54 Vbeta and 13 Jbeta. One entry per CDR3 protein results from TCRdb running MiXCR on the immunoSEQ multiplex PCR reads. Of hundreds of thousands of distinct CDR3 sequences in the sample, around 95% were seen once. Sequencing of TCR beta was undertaken in CD8+ and CD4+ T cells derived from blood. In contrast to the negatively isolated CD8+ and CD4+ T cells, TEMRA cells were FACS-enriched. CDR1 and CDR2 from the germline V gene are SQVTM and ANQGSEA. CDR3 length: 13 amino acids. V gave up 4 bases and J gave up 5 bases, with 12 bases separating them. As to this clonotype: Its antigen is not identified.

The sequence was collected from a human donor with multiple sclerosis. The sequenced material came from CD4+ T cells from PBMCs. The chain carries TRBV29-1 and TRBJ1-5; perhaps TRBD1 as D (5 bases). The CDR3 coding sequence is TGCAGCGTTGGGGCAGGGCGGTATCAGCCCCAGCATTTT. Protein sequence: CSVGAGRYQPQHF.